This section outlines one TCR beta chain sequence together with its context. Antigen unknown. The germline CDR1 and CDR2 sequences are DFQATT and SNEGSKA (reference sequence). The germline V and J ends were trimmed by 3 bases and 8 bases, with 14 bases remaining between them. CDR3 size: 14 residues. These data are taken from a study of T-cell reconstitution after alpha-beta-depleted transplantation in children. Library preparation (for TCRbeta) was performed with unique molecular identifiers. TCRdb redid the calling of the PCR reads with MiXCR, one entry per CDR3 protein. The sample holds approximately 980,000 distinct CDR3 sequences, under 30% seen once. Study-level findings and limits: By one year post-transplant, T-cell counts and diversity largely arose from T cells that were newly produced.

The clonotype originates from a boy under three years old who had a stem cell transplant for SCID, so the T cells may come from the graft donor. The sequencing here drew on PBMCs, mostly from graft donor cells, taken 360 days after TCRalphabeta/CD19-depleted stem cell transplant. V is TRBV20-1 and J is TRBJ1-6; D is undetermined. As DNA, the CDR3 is TGCAGTGCTAGGTCAGACCTCGAGGATTCACCCCTCCACTTT. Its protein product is CSARSDLEDSPLHF.